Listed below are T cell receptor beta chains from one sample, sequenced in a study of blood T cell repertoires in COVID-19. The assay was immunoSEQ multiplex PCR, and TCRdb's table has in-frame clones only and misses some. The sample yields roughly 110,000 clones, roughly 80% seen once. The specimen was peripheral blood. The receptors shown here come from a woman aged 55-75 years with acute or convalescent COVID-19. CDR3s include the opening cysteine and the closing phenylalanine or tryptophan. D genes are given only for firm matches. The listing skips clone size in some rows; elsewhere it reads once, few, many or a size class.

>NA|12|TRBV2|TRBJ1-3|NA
TGTGCCAGCAGGGAGTCTGGAAACACCATATATTTT
CASRESGNTIYF
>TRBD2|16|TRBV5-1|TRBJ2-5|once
TGCGCCAGCAAGCCGACTAGCGGGGGGCCAGGGGAGACCCAGTACTTC
CASKPTSGGPGETQYF
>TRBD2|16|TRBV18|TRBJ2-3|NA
TGTGCCAGCTCACCTTCACTAGCGGAGACCACAGATACGCAGTATTTT
CASSPSLAETTDTQYF
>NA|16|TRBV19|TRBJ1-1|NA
TGTGCCAGTAGTATAGTGGCTGGACAGAGGAACACTGAAGCTTTCTTT
CASSIVAGQRNTEAFF
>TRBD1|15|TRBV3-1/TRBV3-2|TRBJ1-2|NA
TGTGCCAGCAGCTCAGATTTGGACAGGGTCTATGGCTACACCTTC
CASSSDLDRVYGYTF
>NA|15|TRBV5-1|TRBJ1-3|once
TGCGCCAGCAGCTTCGCCCAGGGCTCTGGAAACACCATATATTTT
CASSFAQGSGNTIYF
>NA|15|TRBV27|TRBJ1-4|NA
TGTGCCAGTGGTGTCTCGACAGGAGGTAATGAAAAACTGTTTTTT
CASGVSTGGNEKLFF
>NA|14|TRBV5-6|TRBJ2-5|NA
TGTGCCAGCAGCTTTGGTTCCAACTGGGAGACCCAGTACTTC
CASSFGSNWETQYF
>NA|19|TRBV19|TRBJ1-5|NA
TGTGCCAGTAGTAGGAGGACGGGACTAGGAGGGTTGAGCAATCAGCCCCAGCATTTT
CASSRRTGLGGLSNQPQHF
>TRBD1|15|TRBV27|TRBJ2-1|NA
TGTGCCAGCAGTTCGCCGGGACAGTCCTACAATGAGCAGTTCTTC
CASSSPGQSYNEQFF
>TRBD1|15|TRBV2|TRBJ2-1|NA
TGTGCCAGCAGCGTTATCCAGGGGGCGGGTAATGAGCAGTTCTTC
CASSVIQGAGNEQFF
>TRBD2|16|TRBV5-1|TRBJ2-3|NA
TGCGCCAGCAGCTTGGGCCCTAGCGGGAGGCCAGATACGCAGTATTTT
CASSLGPSGRPDTQYF
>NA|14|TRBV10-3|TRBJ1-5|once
TGTGCCATCAGTGAAACAGGGTCCAATCAGCCCCAGCATTTT
CAISETGSNQPQHF
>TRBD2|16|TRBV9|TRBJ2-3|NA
TGTGCCAGCAGTTTAGGACTAGCGGGGGGCGTGGATACGCAGTATTTT
CASSLGLAGGVDTQYF
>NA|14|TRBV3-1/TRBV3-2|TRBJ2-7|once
TGTGCCAGCAGCCAAGGGAGGGGCGTCCGCGAGCAGTACTTC
CASSQGRGVREQYF
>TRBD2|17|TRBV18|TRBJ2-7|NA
TGTGCCAGCTCGCCACCATCGGGGACTAGCGGGAGGTACGAGCAGTACTTC
CASSPPSGTSGRYEQYF
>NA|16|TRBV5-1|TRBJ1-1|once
TGCGCCAGCAGGGGCGCGTGGGGCGCGACGGACACTGAAGCTTTCTTT
CASRGAWGATDTEAFF
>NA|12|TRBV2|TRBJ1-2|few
TGTGCCAGCAGTCTTACAGAGTATGGCTACACCTTC
CASSLTEYGYTF
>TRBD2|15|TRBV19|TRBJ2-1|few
TGTGCCAGTAGTACGCATAGCGGGGGGTACAATGAGCAGTTCTTC
CASSTHSGGYNEQFF
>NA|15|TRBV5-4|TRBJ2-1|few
TGTGCCAGCAGCCAAAGGGCAGCGGCTTACAATGAGCAGTTCTTC
CASSQRAAAYNEQFF
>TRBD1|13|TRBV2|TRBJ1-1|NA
TGTGCCACCAGAGGACAGGGGATCTCTGAAGCTTTCTTT
CATRGQGISEAFF
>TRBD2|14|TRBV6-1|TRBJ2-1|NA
TGTGCCAGCAGTGAAGCGCGGAGCGGGGGGCCATTTTTCTTC
CASSEARSGGPFFF
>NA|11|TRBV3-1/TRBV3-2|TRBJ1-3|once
TGTGCCAGCAGCCAAAGTTACCCGACAGGTTTT
CASSQSYPTGF
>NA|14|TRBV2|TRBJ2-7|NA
TGTGCCAGCAGTGACAGGGGGGTTTTCTACGAGCAGTACTTC
CASSDRGVFYEQYF
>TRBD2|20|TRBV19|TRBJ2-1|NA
TGTGCCAGTAGACCAGGACCGGGGGGGCTAATAGCGGGCTCCTACAATGAGCAGTTCTTC
CASRPGPGGLIAGSYNEQFF
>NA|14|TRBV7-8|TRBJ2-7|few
TGTGCCAGCAGCTTAGAAGCTGCGATCTACGGGCAGTACTTC
CASSLEAAIYGQYF
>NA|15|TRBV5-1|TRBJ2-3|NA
TGCGCCAGCAGCTTGAGGGGGATGAGCACAGATACGCAGTATTTT
CASSLRGMSTDTQYF
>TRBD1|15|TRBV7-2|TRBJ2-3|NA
TGTGCCAGCAGCCCGGGACAGCCCGGCACAGATACGCAGTATTTT
CASSPGQPGTDTQYF
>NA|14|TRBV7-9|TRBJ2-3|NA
TGTGCCAGCAGCTTAGCGGGACATGGAAATACGCAGTATTTT
CASSLAGHGNTQYF
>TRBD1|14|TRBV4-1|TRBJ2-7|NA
TGCGCCAGCAGCCTCCGGGACAGGGATGACGAGCAGTACTTC
CASSLRDRDDEQYF
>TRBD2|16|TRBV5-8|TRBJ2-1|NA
TGTGCCAGCATACTAGGGCCGGGACTAGCGGGGGTTGAGCAGTTCTTC
CASILGPGLAGVEQFF
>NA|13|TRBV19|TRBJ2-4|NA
TGTGCTTCCACCCCCGCGGGCAGAAACATTCAGTACTTC
CASTPAGRNIQYF